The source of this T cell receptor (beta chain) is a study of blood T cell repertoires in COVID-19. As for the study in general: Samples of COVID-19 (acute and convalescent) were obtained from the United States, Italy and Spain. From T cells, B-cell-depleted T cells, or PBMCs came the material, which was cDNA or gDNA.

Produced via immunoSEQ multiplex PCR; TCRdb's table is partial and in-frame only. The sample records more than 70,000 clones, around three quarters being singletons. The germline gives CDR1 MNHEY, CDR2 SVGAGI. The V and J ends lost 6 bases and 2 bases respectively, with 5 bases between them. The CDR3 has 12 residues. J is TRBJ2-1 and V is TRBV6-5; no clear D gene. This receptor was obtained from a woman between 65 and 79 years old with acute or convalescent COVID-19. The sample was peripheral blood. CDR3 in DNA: TGTGCCAGCAGGACAACCTACAATGAGCAGTTCTTC. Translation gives CASRTTYNEQFF.